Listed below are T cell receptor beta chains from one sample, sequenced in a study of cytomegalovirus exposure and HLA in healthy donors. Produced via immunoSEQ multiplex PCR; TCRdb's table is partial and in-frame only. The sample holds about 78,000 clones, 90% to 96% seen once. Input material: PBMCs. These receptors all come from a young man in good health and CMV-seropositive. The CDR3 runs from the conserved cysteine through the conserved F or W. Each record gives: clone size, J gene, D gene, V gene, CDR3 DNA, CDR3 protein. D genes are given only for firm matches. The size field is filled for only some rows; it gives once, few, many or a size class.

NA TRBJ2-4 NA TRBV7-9 TGTGCCAGCACCGGAGGGCCGGAAAACATTCAGTACTTC CASTGGPENIQYF
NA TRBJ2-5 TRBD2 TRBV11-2 TGTGCCAGCAGCTTAGTGGCTAGCGGGCGAGAACAAGAGACCCAGTACTTC CASSLVASGREQETQYF
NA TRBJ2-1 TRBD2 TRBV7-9 TGTGCCAGCAGCTTTCCCGAGCGGGGGGGGGACAATGAGCAGTTCTTC CASSFPERGGDNEQFF
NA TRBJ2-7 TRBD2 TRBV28 TGTGCCAGCAGTTTACCCGGACTAGCGGGAAAGTACGAGCAGTACTTC CASSLPGLAGKYEQYF
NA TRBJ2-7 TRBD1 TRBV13 TGTGCCAGCAGCACCGGGACAGGCTACGAGCAGTACTTC CASSTGTGYEQYF
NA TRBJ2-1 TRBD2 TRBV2 TGTGCCAGCAGTGTCCTAGCGGGAGGGGCGTTCTTC CASSVLAGGAFF
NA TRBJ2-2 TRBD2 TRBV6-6 TGTGCCAGCTACTGGCGGGGGGAAGGCGGGGAGCTGTTTTTT CASYWRGEGGELFF
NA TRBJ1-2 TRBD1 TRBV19 TGTGCCAGTAGTATCGCAGGGGGACCCTATGGCTACACCTTC CASSIAGGPYGYTF
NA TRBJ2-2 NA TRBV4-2 TGTGCCAGCAGCCAAGATGGGGCGGAGATGTACACCGGGGAGCTGTTTTTT CASSQDGAEMYTGELFF
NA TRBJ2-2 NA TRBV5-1 TGCGCCAGCAGCTTGGCGCCAGGGGCTAACGGGGAGCTGTTTTTT CASSLAPGANGELFF
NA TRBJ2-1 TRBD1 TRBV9 TGTGCCAGCAGCGTAGATTATAGGACAGGGCTGTACAATGAGCAGTTCTTC CASSVDYRTGLYNEQFF
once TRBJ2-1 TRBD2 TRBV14 TGTGCCAGCAGCCAAGATCGGGGGGATGAGCAGTTCTTC CASSQDRGDEQFF
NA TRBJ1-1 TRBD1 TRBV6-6 TGTGCCAGCAGTACCCTCCCCGGCAGGGGGGTTACTGAAGCTTTCTTT CASSTLPGRGVTEAFF
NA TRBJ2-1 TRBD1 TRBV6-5 TGTGCCAGCAGACACCGGGACAGGGAGTTCTTC CASRHRDREFF
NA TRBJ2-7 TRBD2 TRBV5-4 TGTGCCAGCAGCTTGGTTGCGGGAGGGGGCGAGCAGTACTTC CASSLVAGGGEQYF
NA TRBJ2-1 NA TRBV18 TGTGCCAGCTCACCGGTCCGAGCTAGCAGCAATGAGCAGTTCTTC CASSPVRASSNEQFF
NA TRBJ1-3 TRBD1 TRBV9 TGTGCCAGCAGCGTAGGACAGGGGGTCCTTGGAAACACCATATATTTT CASSVGQGVLGNTIYF
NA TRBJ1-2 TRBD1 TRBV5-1 TGCGCCAGCAGCCCGGGGAAGGGACAGATCAACTATGGCTACACCTTC CASSPGKGQINYGYTF
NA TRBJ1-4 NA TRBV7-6 TGTGCCAGCAGCTTAGTAGATAGCGTTAATGAAAAACTGTTTTTT CASSLVDSVNEKLFF
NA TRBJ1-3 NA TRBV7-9 TGTGCCAGCAGCTTAGTTTTACTAGGGGGATACACCATATATTTT CASSLVLLGGYTIYF
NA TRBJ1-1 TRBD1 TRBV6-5 TGTGCCAGTAGAAGGGACAGCCACGCCACTGAAGCTTTCTTT CASRRDSHATEAFF
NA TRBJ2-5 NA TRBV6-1 TGTGCCAGCAGTGAAGCGTTTAGGGGAGAGACCCAGTACTTC CASSEAFRGETQYF
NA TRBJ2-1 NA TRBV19 TGTGCCAGTAGCCGCAGGGGGGACTACAATGAGCAGTTCTTC CASSRRGDYNEQFF
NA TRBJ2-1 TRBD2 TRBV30 TGTGCCTGGAGTGTAGCCGGGACTAGTTTTTCCCACAATGAGCAGTTCTTC CAWSVAGTSFSHNEQFF
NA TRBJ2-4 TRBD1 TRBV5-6 TGTGCCAGCAGCTTGCCCGGGACAGGGAAAAACATTCAGTACTTC CASSLPGTGKNIQYF
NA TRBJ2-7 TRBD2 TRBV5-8 TGTGCCAGCAGCTTGTTATATAGCGGGCCGCTTTCCTACGAGCAGTACTTC CASSLLYSGPLSYEQYF
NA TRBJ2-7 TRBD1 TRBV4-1 TGCGCCAGCAGCCAACCCACCGGGACAGGCTACTACGAGCAGTACTTC CASSQPTGTGYYEQYF
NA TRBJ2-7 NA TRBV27 TGTGCCAGCAGTTCCAACTACGAGCAGTACTTC CASSSNYEQYF
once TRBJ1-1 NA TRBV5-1 TGCGCCAGCAGCTTGGCGACAGCAAACACTGAAGCTTTCTTT CASSLATANTEAFF
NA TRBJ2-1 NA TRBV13 TGTGCCAGCAGCTTACAGGTTGGGGAGAATGAGCAGTTCTTC CASSLQVGENEQFF
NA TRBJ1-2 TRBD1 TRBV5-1 TGCGCCAGCAGCTTGAGGGACAGCTATGGATACACCTTC CASSLRDSYGYTF
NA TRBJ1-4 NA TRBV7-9 TGTGCCAGCAGCCCGGGGCAACAGGGAAGGGAAAAACTGTTTTTT CASSPGQQGREKLFF
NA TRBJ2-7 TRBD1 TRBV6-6 TGTGCCAGCAGTTACTCGGGACAGGGGTACGAGCAGTACTTC CASSYSGQGYEQYF
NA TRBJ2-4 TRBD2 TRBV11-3 TGTGCCAGCAGCTCTCGCGGGAGAGGAGAAAACATTCAGTACTTC CASSSRGRGENIQYF
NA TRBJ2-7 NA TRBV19 TGTGCCAGTAGTATCGGGTGGCAGGGGAGTCACTACGAGCAGTACTTC CASSIGWQGSHYEQYF
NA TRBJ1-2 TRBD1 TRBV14 TGTGCCAGCAGCCTCGGGACAGGGAGAGGAGGCTACACCTTC CASSLGTGRGGYTF
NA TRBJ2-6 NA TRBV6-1 TGTGCCAGCACTCATCGTACAGGTGGGGCCAACGTCCTGACTTTC CASTHRTGGANVLTF
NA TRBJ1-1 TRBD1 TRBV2 TGTGCCAGCACTACTGAATCCGGGACAGGGGGCCCTCCCACTGAAGCTTTCTTT CASTTESGTGGPPTEAFF
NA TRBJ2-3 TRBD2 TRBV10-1 TGCGCCAGCGGAGAGCGGGAGGGTGGAACAGATACGCAGTATTTT CASGEREGGTDTQYF
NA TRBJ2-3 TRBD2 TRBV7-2 TGTGCCAGCAGCTTAGAATTCGGACTAGCGCTTAGCACAGATACGCAGTATTTT CASSLEFGLALSTDTQYF
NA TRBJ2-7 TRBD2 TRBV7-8 TGTGCCAGCAGCTTACGACTAGCGGCCTCCTACGAGCAGTACTTC CASSLRLAASYEQYF
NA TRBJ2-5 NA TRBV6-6 TGTGCCAGCAGGAAAAAAGGGGTCTGGGAGACCCAGTACTTC CASRKKGVWETQYF
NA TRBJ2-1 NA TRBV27 TGTGCCAGCAGAAGCGGACTGGCGCAGTTCTTC CASRSGLAQFF
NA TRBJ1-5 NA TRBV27 TGTGCCAGCAGGGGAGGGGACAGCAATCAGCCCCAGCATTTT CASRGGDSNQPQHF
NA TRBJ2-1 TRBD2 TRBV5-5 TGTGCCAGCAGCGTCCCTAGCGGGGGAGGCGATGAGCAGTTCTTC CASSVPSGGGDEQFF
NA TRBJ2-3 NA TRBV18 TGTGCCAGCTCACCAGAATTTTTTGAGGCTGGGGATACGCAGTATTTT CASSPEFFEAGDTQYF
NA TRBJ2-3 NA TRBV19 TGTGCCAGTAGCCCGGGTGTGGCAGAGACAGATACGCAGTATTTT CASSPGVAETDTQYF
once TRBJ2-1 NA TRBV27 TGTGCCAGCAGTGGGGGACTTGAGCAGTTCTTC CASSGGLEQFF
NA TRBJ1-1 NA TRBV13 TGTGCCAGCACCTCAACTTCAGGTTCCAGGACTGAAGCTTTCTTT CASTSTSGSRTEAFF